Following are 16 T cell receptor beta chains from one sample sequenced in a study of T cells after posttransplantation cyclophosphamide. Clones were read by immunoSEQ multiplex PCR, and TCRdb kept only the in-frame ones, dropping some. The repertoire consists of 7,500 to 9,500 clones, none detected only once. Busulfan-fludarabine conditioning, marrow transplant, and cyclophosphamide on days +3 and +4 were administered. Specimen: PBMCs, collected after an allogeneic stem cell transplant with post-transplant cyclophosphamide. These receptors originate from a male patient in his thirties who received an allogeneic stem cell transplant from an unrelated donor, was CMV-positive, and had acute and chronic GVHD. Some T cells may have originated in the graft donor.

By sample share, this clone is medium-sized. V usage is TRBV19 and J usage is TRBJ2-1; no definite D call. The germline V gene encodes CDR1 LNHDA and CDR2 SQIVND (reference sequence). Trimming took 5 bases from V and 8 from J, leaving 7 bases between them. The CDR3 covers 11 residues. The CDR3 is CASSRQYEQFF. The CDR3 region has the DNA TGTGCCAGTAGTCGCCAGTATGAGCAGTTCTTC. Complete variable domain (other parts from reference TRBV19 and TRBJ2-1): DGGITQSPKYLFRKEGQNVTLSCEQNLNHDAMYWYRQDPGQGLRLIYYSQIVNDFQKGDIAEGYSVSREKKESFPLTVTSAQKNPTAFYLCASSRQYEQFFGPGTRLTVL.

In this sample, this clone turned up many times. V and J are TRBV19 and TRBJ2-7; TRBD2 is a possible D gene (6 bases). Germline V gene sequence: CDR1 LNHDA, CDR2 SQIVND (reference sequence). The V end lost 5 bases, the J end lost 3 bases, and 20 bases lay between the germline ends. This CDR3 is 16 amino acids long. The CDR3 spells CASSPGMGLGGYEQYF. The CDR3 DNA reads as TGTGCCAGTAGTCCTGGCATGGGACTGGGCGGCTACGAGCAGTACTTC.

Sample share makes this clone medium-sized (0.01 to 0.1%). CDR3 sequence: CASLGTGASQPQHF. The CDR3, as DNA: TGTGCCAGCTTGGGGACAGGGGCTAGTCAGCCCCAGCATTTT. The V and J genes are TRBV6-2 or TRBV6-3 and TRBJ1-5; TRBD1 matches at 10 bases. V lost 8 bases to trimming and J lost 6 bases; unmatched junction nucleotides: 7. CDR1 MNHEY and CDR2 SVGEGT come from the germline V gene. This CDR3 comprises 14 residues.

This clone qualifies as medium-sized (0.01 to 0.1%). The chain recombines TRBV5-4 with TRBJ2-7; 7 bases line up with TRBD2. This CDR3 has 15 amino acids. CDR1 is SGHNT, CDR2 YYREEE, per germline (reference sequence). Germline trimming cut 4 bases from V and 0 bases from J; bases unmatched to any gene: 7. The CDR3 DNA follows: TGTGCCAGCAGCCCCTCCGGGACTAACTCCTACGAGCAGTACTTC. Translation: CASSPSGTNSYEQYF.

By share, this clone ranks as medium-sized (0.01 to 0.1%). The same CDR3 arises from other DNA sequences in this sample as well. V and J are TRBV19 and TRBJ1-1, with D perhaps TRBD1 (5 bases). Germline V gives CDR1 LNHDA, CDR2 SQIVND (reference sequence). The length of the CDR3 is 13 residues. The V and J ends lost 0 bases and 4 bases respectively, with 6 bases between them. This CDR3 is CASSIEGRTEAFF. The DNA of the CDR3 is TGTGCCAGTAGTATAGAGGGGCGCACTGAAGCTTTCTTT.

This clone was counted many times. This chain connects TRBV14 to TRBJ1-6; a weak D match, TRBD1 (6 bases). Trimming cost V 4 bases and J 9 bases, with 19 bases left between them. Germline loops: CDR1 SGHDN, CDR2 FVKESK. This CDR3 is built from 16 residues. The CDR3 sequence is CASSPQAGEFVSPLHF. In nucleotides, the CDR3 is TGTGCCAGCAGCCCTCAAGCAGGGGAATTCGTTTCACCCCTCCACTTT.

This clone was detected many times. The chain recombines TRBV4-3 with TRBJ2-7; the match to TRBD1 covers 11 bases. Germline V lookup: CDR1 LGHNA, CDR2 YSLEER. The CDR3 sequence is 16 residues long. Trimming removed 0 bases from V and 3 bases from J; junction bases left unmatched: 4. The CDR3 nucleotides are TGCGCCAGCAGCCAAGATATGGGGACAGGGGGCTACGAGCAGTACTTC. This codes for CASSQDMGTGGYEQYF.

This clone was observed at least ten times. This chain connects TRBV29-1 to TRBJ2-6, with a tentative D call TRBD1 (6 bases). V lost 4 bases and J lost 2, with 6 bases in between. The CDR3 is made up of 13 amino acids. The germline gives CDR1 SQVTM, CDR2 ANQGSEA. The CDR3: CSVAGAGANVLTF. In nucleotides, the CDR3 is TGCAGCGTTGCAGGGGCTGGGGCCAACGTCCTGACTTTC.

In its sample, this clone ranks as medium-sized. This sequence joins TRBV5-1 and TRBJ2-2; a possible D gene is TRBD1 (5 bases). The CDR3 contains 15 residues. The V gene lost 1 base and the J gene lost 5 bases, with 12 bases spanning the gap. Germline-derived CDR1 and CDR2 are SGHRS and YFSETQ. DNA of the CDR3: TGCGCCAGCAGCTTGCAGGGTTTGGGAACCGGGGAGCTGTTTTTT. This codes for CASSLQGLGTGELFF.

The sample holds many counts of this clone. The chain employs TRBV5-1 and TRBJ2-5; D possibly corresponds to TRBD2 (5 bases). With 3 bases removed from V and 2 bases from J, the gap between germline ends came to 20 bases. This CDR3 is built from 17 residues. Per the germline V gene, CDR1 is SGHRS and CDR2 is YFSETQ. CDR3 bases: TGCGCCAGCAGCTGGGAACGCGGGCAGATGGATCAAGAGACCCAGTACTTC. This codes for CASSWERGQMDQETQYF.

This clone was seen at least ten times. The genes are TRBV7-9 and TRBJ2-1; 11 nucleotides agree with TRBD2. Losses at the gene ends were 0 bases for V and 9 bases for J; bases not matched to a gene: 13. The CDR3 runs to 18 residues. Germline V gene lookup returns CDR1 SEHNR and CDR2 FQNEAQ (reference sequence). The CDR3: CASSLAPWLAGGEVEQFF. The CDR3 DNA reads as TGTGCCAGCAGCTTAGCCCCGTGGCTAGCGGGAGGAGAGGTTGAGCAGTTCTTC.

J is TRBJ2-5 and V is TRBV27; no clear D. This CDR3 spans 12 amino acids. V was shortened by 0 bases and J by 5 bases, with 4 bases between the two germline ends. Germline CDR1 MNHEY, CDR2 SMNVEV (reference sequence). This CDR3 is CASSLSSETQYF. The CDR3 DNA sequence: TGTGCCAGCAGTTTATCGTCGGAGACCCAGTACTTC.

The sample holds many counts of this clone. This chain uses TRBV6-2 or TRBV6-3 with TRBJ2-1; D possibly corresponds to TRBD1 (6 bases). The germline CDR1 and CDR2 sequences are MNHEY and SVGEGT. With 9 bases removed from V and 5 bases from J, the gap between germline ends came to 20 bases. The CDR3 totals 15 residues. CDR3 DNA: TGTGCCAGTATCGGACAGCGCACCATCAACAATGAGCAGTTCTTC. It yields the protein CASIGQRTINNEQFF.

At least ten counts were recorded for this clone. Written as DNA, the CDR3 is TGTGCCAGCAGCCCGGGACTGAGATACAATGAGCAGTTCTTC. Protein sequence: CASSPGLRYNEQFF. The chain couples TRBV7-9 to TRBJ2-1, with a possible D match to TRBD2 (6 bases). In germline, CDR1 is SEHNR, CDR2 FQNEAQ (reference sequence). Deletions cut 5 bases from V and 4 bases from J, with 12 bases between. The CDR3 is 14 residues long.

This clone occurred many times. This sequence joins TRBV11-3 and TRBJ2-2, with D possibly matching TRBD2 (6 bases). Germline lookup yields CDR1 SGHNT and CDR2 YENEEA. The V end lost 4 bases, the J end lost 8 bases, and 14 bases lay between the germline ends. The CDR3 spans 14 residues. CDR3: CASSSGTGGGELFF. CDR3 bases: TGTGCCAGCAGCTCCGGGACTGGCGGGGGGGAGCTGTTTTTT.

This clone was seen repeatedly, ten times or more. The chain couples TRBV15 to TRBJ2-1; 7 nucleotides agree with TRBD1. CDR3 length: 13 residues. J gave up 9 bases and V 5 bases, and 7 bases lay outside the gene matches. CDR1 and CDR2 (germline): LNHNV, YYDKDF (reference sequence). This chain's CDR3 is CATSYLQGSEQFF. The CDR3 nucleotides are TGTGCCACCAGCTACCTACAGGGGTCTGAGCAGTTCTTC. Looking up the rest from reference TRBV15 and TRBJ2-1 gives the full variable domain: DAMVIQNPRYQVTQFGKPVTLSCSQTLNHNVMYWYQQKSSQAPKLLFHYYDKDFNNEADTPDNFQSRRPNTSFCFLDIRSPGLGDTAMYLCATSYLQGSEQFFGPGTRLTVL.